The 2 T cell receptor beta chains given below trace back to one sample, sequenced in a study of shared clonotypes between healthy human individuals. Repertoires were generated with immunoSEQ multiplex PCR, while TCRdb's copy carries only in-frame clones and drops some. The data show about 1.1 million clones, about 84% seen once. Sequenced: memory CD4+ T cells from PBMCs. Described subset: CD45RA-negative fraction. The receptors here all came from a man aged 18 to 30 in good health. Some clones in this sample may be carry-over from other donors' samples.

The CDR3 here is CASSRSPGQGYNEQFF. The CDR3 region has the DNA TGCGCCAGCAGCCGGTCACCGGGACAGGGGTACAATGAGCAGTTCTTC. The gene calls are TRBV5-1 and TRBJ2-1; 10 bases align to TRBD1. Germline V gene lookup returns CDR1 SGHRS and CDR2 YFSETQ. V dropped 4 bases and J dropped 4; count of bases not matched to a gene: 8. This CDR3 comprises 16 residues.

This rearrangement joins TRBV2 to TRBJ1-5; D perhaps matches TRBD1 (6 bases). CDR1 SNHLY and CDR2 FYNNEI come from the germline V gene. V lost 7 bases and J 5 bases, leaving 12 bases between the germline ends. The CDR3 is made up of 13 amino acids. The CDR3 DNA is TGTGCCAGCACAGGGGCCTGGGATCAGCCCCAGCATTTT. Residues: CASTGAWDQPQHF.